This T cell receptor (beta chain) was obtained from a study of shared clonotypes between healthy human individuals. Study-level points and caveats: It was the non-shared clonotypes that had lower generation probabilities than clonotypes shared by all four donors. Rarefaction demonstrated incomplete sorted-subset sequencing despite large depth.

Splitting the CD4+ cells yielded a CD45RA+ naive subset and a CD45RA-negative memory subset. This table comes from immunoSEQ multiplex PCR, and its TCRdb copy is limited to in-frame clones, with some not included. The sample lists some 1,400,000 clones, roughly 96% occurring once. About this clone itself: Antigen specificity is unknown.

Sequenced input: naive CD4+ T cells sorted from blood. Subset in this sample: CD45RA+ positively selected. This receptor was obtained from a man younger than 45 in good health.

CDR3 sequence reads: CASSSQSSYNEQFF. CDR3 bases: TGTGCCAGCAGCTCCCAGAGCTCCTACAATGAGCAGTTCTTC. The chain has TRBV11-3 and TRBJ2-1, with D unclear. Germline CDR1 reads SGHNT; CDR2 reads YENEEA. This CDR3 is built from 14 residues. Deletions cut 4 bases from V and 0 bases from J, with 7 bases between.